Following are 24 T cell receptor beta chains from one sample sequenced in a study of cytomegalovirus exposure and HLA in healthy donors (dated 2017 in TCRdb). Libraries were prepared through the immunoSEQ multiplex PCR assay. For the multiplex PCR, a mixture combining 60 forward primers for TCR Vbeta segments and 13 reverse primers for TCR Jbeta segments was used. Entries here come from immuneACCESS through TCRdb and include only in-frame sequences with V and J called. Some clones fail to appear in such tables; in the studies checked, an unresolved V gene covers under half of the shortfall, and the cause of the remainder is unknown. The sample yields 95,000 to 100,000 clones; 65% to 80% were counted once. The top ten constitute roughly a tenth of the sample. The material sequenced was PBMCs. The receptors shown here come from a man aged 50 or older in good health and CMV-seronegative.

The chain recombines TRBV9 with TRBJ2-5; D gene unclear. CDR3 length equals 14 residues. The germline V gene has CDR1 SGDLS and CDR2 YYNGEE. The V end lost 0 bases, the J end lost 5 bases, and 11 bases lay between the germline ends. The CDR3 nucleotides are TGTGCCAGCAGCGTAGGACCCCTCGGGGAGACCCAGTACTTC. This encodes CASSVGPLGETQYF. Drawing the rest from reference TRBV9 and TRBJ2-5, the complete variable domain is DSGVTQTPKHLITATGQRVTLRCSPRSGDLSVYWYQQSLDQGLQFLIQYYNGEERAKGNILERFSAQQFPDLHSELNLSSLELGDSALYFCASSVGPLGETQYFGPGTRLLVL.

This chain joins TRBV5-4 and TRBJ2-5; 7 positions agree with TRBD2. Germline V gene lookup returns CDR1 SGHNT and CDR2 YYREEE (reference sequence). The V and J ends lost 4 bases and 4 bases, in that order; junction bases with no gene match: 10. The length of the CDR3 is 15 residues. The CDR3 is CASSEELARRETQYF. Here the CDR3 DNA reads TGTGCCAGCAGCGAGGAACTAGCGAGGAGAGAGACCCAGTACTTC.

The rearrangement uses TRBV18 and TRBJ2-2, with TRBD1 identical over 10 bases. The CDR3 has 16 residues. Per the germline V gene, CDR1 is KGHSH and CDR2 is LQKENI. V was clipped by 4 bases and J by 4 bases; unmatched bases: 6. The CDR3 DNA reads TGTGCCAGCTCACTTACCGGACAGGGGGGCACCGGGGAGCTGTTTTTT. Translating it yields CASSLTGQGGTGELFF.

V gene TRBV7-6 combines with J gene TRBJ1-2; D possibly corresponds to TRBD1 (5 bases). Germline CDR1 is SGHVS and CDR2 is FNYEAQ. Trimming shortened V by 2 bases and J by 6 bases, and 13 bases separated the two germline ends. The length of the CDR3 is 14 residues. The CDR3 DNA follows: TGTGCCAGCAGCTTACTAGGGGCTAAGGATGGCTACACCTTC. As protein: CASSLLGAKDGYTF.

This clone showed up just a few times. This rearrangement joins TRBV18 to TRBJ2-7; 7 bases agree with TRBD1. CDR3 size: 13 residues. J gave up 6 bases and V 8 bases, and 10 bases lay outside the gene matches. CDR1 KGHSH and CDR2 LQKENI come from the germline V gene. Here the CDR3 DNA reads TGTGCCAGCAACTCCGGGACAGTTGGCGAGCAGTACTTC. It encodes CASNSGTVGEQYF. Drawing the rest from reference TRBV18 and TRBJ2-7, the complete variable domain is NAGVMQNPRHLVRRRGQEARLRCSPMKGHSHVYWYRQLPEEGLKFMVYLQKENIIDESGMPKERFSAEFPKEGPSILRIQQVVRGDSAAYFCASNSGTVGEQYFGPGTRLTVT.

The chain employs TRBV6-5 and TRBJ1-2; D gene unclear. Germline lookup yields CDR1 MNHEY and CDR2 SVGAGI. Deletions cut 6 bases from V and 8 bases from J, with 19 bases between. This CDR3 has 14 residues. This CDR3 reads CASSHPGQPGGYTF. CDR3 bases: TGTGCCAGCAGCCACCCCGGTCAGCCGGGGGGCTACACCTTC.

The chain couples TRBV5-4 to TRBJ2-5, with 9 bases that match TRBD1. The CDR3 length is 15 residues. V was pared by 3 bases and J by 2 bases, with 5 bases of the junction left unmatched. CDR1 SGHNT and CDR2 YYREEE come from the germline V gene (reference sequence). CDR3 sequence (DNA): TGTGCCAGCAGCTCCAGACAGGGGGGGCAAGAGACCCAGTACTTC. This sequence encodes CASSSRQGGQETQYF.

This chain connects TRBV7-9 to TRBJ2-5; TRBD1 is a possible D gene (6 bases). CDR3 length: 15 amino acids. Germline CDR1 is SEHNR and CDR2 is FQNEAQ (reference sequence). Trimming cost V 4 bases and J 0 bases, with 12 bases left between them. This CDR3 is CASSWLQGYQETQYF. The CDR3 DNA reads TGTGCCAGCAGCTGGTTGCAGGGGTACCAAGAGACCCAGTACTTC.

The J gene is TRBJ1-4, the V gene TRBV27, with 7 positions matching TRBD1. The germline gives CDR1 MNHEY, CDR2 SMNVEV (reference sequence). The junction had 7 bases not matched to a gene; V was cut back by 4 bases and J by 5 bases. The CDR3 has 15 amino acids. The CDR3 loop reads CASSSRQGINEKLFF. In DNA, the CDR3 is TGTGCCAGCAGTTCGCGACAGGGTATCAATGAAAAACTGTTTTTT.

The chain has TRBV5-4 and TRBJ1-4; maybe TRBD1 (5 bases). Looked up from germline, CDR1 is SGHNT and CDR2 is YYREEE (reference sequence). V was clipped by 0 bases and J by 3 bases, with 12 bases between them. This CDR3 has 16 amino acids. As DNA, the CDR3 is TGTGCCAGCAGCTTGGAACAGGCCTCCGCTAATGAAAAACTGTTTTTT. This codes for CASSLEQASANEKLFF.

The CDR3, as DNA: TGTGCCAGCAGTACACCGCGCAACAGGTTCGCTGGGGCTTTCTTT. This gives the protein CASSTPRNRFAGAFF. The gene calls are TRBV6-5 and TRBJ1-1; weak D call: TRBD1 (5 bases). Germline V gene data show CDR1 as MNHEY and CDR2 as SVGAGI. This CDR3 spans 15 amino acids. Deletions cut 5 bases from V and 11 bases from J, with 24 bases between.

This clone was counted only a few times. The V call is TRBV7-2, the J call TRBJ1-1, with TRBD1 identical over 10 bases. Germline V gene sequence: CDR1 SGHTA, CDR2 FQGNSA. The V segment lost 5 bases and the J segment 1 base; nucleotides outside the gene matches: 4. The CDR3 runs 15 residues. For the CDR3, the DNA is TGTGCCAGCAGCCCGTGGACAGGGGGGAACACTGAAGCTTTCTTT. It is translated as CASSPWTGGNTEAFF.

The chain uses TRBV18 and TRBJ1-4; TRBD1 aligns across 8 bases. CDR1 KGHSH and CDR2 LQKENI come from the germline V gene. V gave up 2 bases and J gave up 7 bases; unmatched junction bases: 0. The CDR3 has 13 residues. DNA of the CDR3: TGTGCCAGCTCACCAGGACAGGGTGAAAAACTGTTTTTT. Its translation is CASSPGQGEKLFF.

This chain links TRBV27 with TRBJ1-5; 7 bases align to TRBD1. CDR3 length: 21 amino acids. With V trimmed by 8 bases and J by 5 bases, 30 bases remained unmatched. Germline CDR1 reads MNHEY; CDR2 reads SMNVEV (reference sequence). CDR3 region: CASPSKLPWRVKTGYHQPQHF. CDR3 sequence (DNA): TGTGCCAGCCCCTCTAAGCTTCCGTGGCGGGTAAAGACAGGGTATCATCAGCCCCAGCATTTT.

The chain uses TRBV6-6 and TRBJ2-7, with TRBD1 matching over 9 bases. The germline V gene encodes CDR1 MNHNY and CDR2 SVGAGI (reference sequence). The V segment lost 8 bases and the J segment 4 bases; nucleotides outside the gene matches: 9. This CDR3 spans 14 amino acids. The CDR3 DNA follows: TGTGCCAGCCGGCCGGGACAGGGAAGGTACGAGCAGTACTTC. The encoded protein is CASRPGQGRYEQYF.

J is TRBJ1-4 and V is TRBV4-1; D possibly corresponds to TRBD1 (6 bases). The CDR3 extends over 20 amino acids. V dropped 0 bases and J dropped 5 bases, with 25 bases sitting between them. Germline CDR1 reads MGHRA; CDR2 reads YSYEKL. The CDR3 spells CASSQDLSTTRTAKNEKLFF. The CDR3 DNA reads as TGCGCCAGCAGCCAAGACCTTTCCACTACCCGGACAGCAAAAAATGAAAAACTGTTTTTT.

This clone has a single count. The V call is TRBV5-6, the J call TRBJ2-7, with a weak D call TRBD1 (5 bases). V lost 0 bases and J 1 base, leaving 8 bases between the germline ends. The CDR3 has 14 amino acids. Germline values: CDR1 SGHDT, CDR2 YYEEEE. CDR3 DNA sequence: TGTGCCAGCAGCTTGGTGGGGCAGTCCTACGAGCAGTACTTC. Translated: CASSLVGQSYEQYF.

The chain joins TRBV19 to TRBJ1-5, with a tentative D call TRBD1 (5 bases). Germline CDR1 LNHDA, CDR2 SQIVND (reference sequence). The V end lost 0 bases, the J end lost 1 base, and 10 bases lay between the germline ends. This CDR3 is built from 16 residues. For the CDR3, the DNA is TGTGCCAGTAGTATAGATATGGGGCAAAGCAATCAGCCCCAGCATTTT. Translated, it gives CASSIDMGQSNQPQHF.

The chain couples TRBV7-2 to TRBJ1-3; TRBD1 is a possible D gene (5 bases). Germline lookup yields CDR1 SGHTA and CDR2 FQGNSA. The V gene lost 3 bases and the J gene lost 3 bases, with 6 bases spanning the gap. CDR3 length equals 13 residues. Here the CDR3 DNA reads TGTGCCAGCAGCTTCCAGGGTGGAAACACCATATATTTT. It encodes CASSFQGGNTIYF.

The CDR3 coding sequence is TGTGCCAGCAACTGGGACAGGGAGTACGAGCAGTACTTC. Residues: CASNWDREYEQYF. V gene TRBV2 combines with J gene TRBJ2-7; TRBD1 matches at 9 bases. CDR3 size: 13 residues. J gave up 4 bases and V 7 bases, and 5 bases lay outside the gene matches. Germline CDR1 reads SNHLY; CDR2 reads FYNNEI.

This clone was seen only a few times. The V call is TRBV11-2, the J call TRBJ1-2, with TRBD1 identical over 8 bases. CDR3 length: 17 amino acids. J was trimmed by 8 bases and V by 0 bases; bases with no gene match: 14. Germline V CDR1 and CDR2: SGHAT, FQNNGV. The DNA for the CDR3 is TGTGCCAGCAGCTTAGATCCCGGGGGGCAGGGGGCGGAAGGCTACACCTTC. This translates into CASSLDPGGQGAEGYTF. The full variable domain, completed using reference TRBV11-2 and TRBJ1-2, is EAGVAQSPRYKIIEKRQSVAFWCNPISGHATLYWYQQILGQGPKLLIQFQNNGVVDDSQLPKDRFSAERLKGVDSTLKIQPAKLEDSAVYLCASSLDPGGQGAEGYTFGSGTRLTVV.

This clone was observed a few times. The rearrangement uses TRBV4-1 and TRBJ1-4, with TRBD1 matching 10 bases. The CDR3 extends over 16 amino acids. Germline CDR1 MGHRA, CDR2 YSYEKL. The ends lost 1 base at V and 5 bases at J; junction bases unmatched: 4. Here the CDR3 reads CASSQASGQGNEKLFF. CDR3 bases: TGCGCCAGCAGCCAAGCCTCGGGACAGGGGAATGAAAAACTGTTTTTT.

The chain combines TRBV7-3 with TRBJ2-5; D not resolved. CDR3 length: 15 residues. The V gene's germline CDR1 is SGHTA and CDR2 FQGTGA. V shed 1 base and J shed 2 bases, with 11 bases lying between them. As DNA, the CDR3 is TGTGCCAGCAGCTTAATGGCAGGATTACAAGAGACCCAGTACTTC. It translates to CASSLMAGLQETQYF.

The J gene is TRBJ2-2, the V gene TRBV5-1; D gene uncertain. V gave up 0 bases and J gave up 0 bases, with 15 bases separating them. Germline V gives CDR1 SGHRS, CDR2 YFSETQ. CDR3 length: 18 residues. CDR3 residues: CASSLVRLIKANTGELFF. Written as DNA, the CDR3 is TGCGCCAGCAGCTTGGTTCGACTGATCAAAGCGAACACCGGGGAGCTGTTTTTT.